The clone carrying this T cell receptor (beta chain) showed up just once. Its antigen is currently unknown. The CDR3 is made up of 13 amino acids. Trimming took 4 bases from V and 1 from J, leaving 8 bases between them. CDR1 WSHSY and CDR2 SAAADI come from the germline V gene. Constant-region reverse primers amplified full-length variable regions, followed by semi-nested Nested Universal Primer A PCR. TCRdb reprocessed the 5' RACE reads via MiXCR and lists one record per CDR3 protein. This table holds over 45,000 distinct CDR3 sequences, about 28% found once. Tregs were sorted as CD4+CD25+CD127-/low cells. Findings and caveats of the study: The larger-cohort validation was restricted to a single TCR beta V-J rearrangement rather than whole repertoires.

Sequencing was done on a sample of tumor-infiltrating Tregs sorted from the breast tumor. The genes are TRBV10-2 and TRBJ2-7; TRBD2 might be the D (6 bases). This TCR derives from a female donor with breast cancer. The CDR3 loop is CASSALASYEQYF. In nucleotides, the CDR3 is TGCGCCAGCAGTGCACTAGCATCCTACGAGCAGTACTTC.